This paragraph covers one T cell receptor (beta chain) sequence. The antigen is not known. This entry comes from a study of PD-L1 blockade in urothelial cancer. Study-level results: Prediction of better survival came from below-median pretreatment blood TCR clonality. Patients who had durable benefit saw their tumor-associated blood clones expand more at 3 weeks.

Sequencing used immunoSEQ multiplex PCR; TCRdb keeps in-frame clones, though not all of them. The sample yields about 88,000 clones, 85% to 95% seen once. The specimen comprised PBMCs, sampled around atezolizumab (anti-PD-L1) treatment. This receptor was taken from a man aged 60 to 75 with urothelial cancer.

DNA for the CDR3: TGTGCCACCAGCAGGGTTCAGGGCGGTGGAGATACGCAGTATTTT. This translates into CATSRVQGGGDTQYF. The chain combines TRBV15 with TRBJ2-3; weak D call: TRBD1 (5 bases). Trimming shortened V by 3 bases and J by 5 bases, and 15 bases separated the two germline ends. CDR1 and CDR2 from the germline V gene are LNHNV and YYDKDF (reference sequence). The CDR3 length is 15 residues.